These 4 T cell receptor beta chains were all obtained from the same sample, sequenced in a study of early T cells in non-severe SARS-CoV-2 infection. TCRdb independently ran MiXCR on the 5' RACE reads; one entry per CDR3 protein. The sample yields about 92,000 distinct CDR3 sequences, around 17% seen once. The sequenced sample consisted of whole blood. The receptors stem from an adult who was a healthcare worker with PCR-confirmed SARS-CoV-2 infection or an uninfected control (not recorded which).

CDR3 bases: TGTGCCAGCCGCCCGGCCGGGACAGGGCGCACCGGGGAGCTGTTTTTT. It is translated as CASRPAGTGRTGELFF. This chain connects TRBV7-2 to TRBJ2-2, with TRBD1 matching over 9 bases. From germline, CDR1 is SGHTA and CDR2 FQGNSA. The CDR3 runs to 16 residues. V lost 8 bases, J lost 4 bases, and 11 bases stayed unmatched. Drawing the rest from reference TRBV7-2 and TRBJ2-2, the complete variable domain is GAGVSQSPSNKVTEKGKDVELRCDPISGHTALYWYRQSLGQGLEFLIYFQGNSAPDKSGLPSDRFSAERTGGSVSTLTIQRTQQEDSAVYLCASRPAGTGRTGELFFGEGSRLTVL.

CDR3 amino acids: CASSVAGAESYEQYF. The CDR3 DNA reads as TGTGCCAGTAGTGTAGCGGGAGCCGAATCCTACGAGCAGTACTTC. The rearrangement links TRBV19 to TRBJ2-7; TRBD2 aligns across 9 bases. CDR3 length: 15 amino acids. Losses at the gene ends were 5 bases for V and 1 base for J; bases not matched to a gene: 6. Germline CDR1 is LNHDA and CDR2 is SQIVND (reference sequence).

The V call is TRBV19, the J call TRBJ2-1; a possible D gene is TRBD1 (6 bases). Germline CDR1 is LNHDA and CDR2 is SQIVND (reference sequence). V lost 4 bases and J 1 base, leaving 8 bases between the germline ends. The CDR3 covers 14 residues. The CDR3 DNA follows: TGTGCCAGTAGTAAGGGACAATCCTACAATGAGCAGTTCTTC. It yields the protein CASSKGQSYNEQFF.

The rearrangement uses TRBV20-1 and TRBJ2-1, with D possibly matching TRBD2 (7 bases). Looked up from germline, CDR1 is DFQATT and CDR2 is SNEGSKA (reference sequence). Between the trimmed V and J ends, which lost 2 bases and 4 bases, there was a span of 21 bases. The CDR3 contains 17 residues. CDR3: CSARKRGGPWSYNEQFF. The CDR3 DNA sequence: TGCAGTGCTAGAAAAAGGGGGGGGCCGTGGTCGTACAATGAGCAGTTCTTC.